This entry lists 10 T cell receptor beta chains sequenced from one sample in a study of blood T cell dynamics during melanoma immunotherapy. Regarding time point: pre-treatment baseline. TCRdb keeps only in-frame clones here, not all; method: immunoSEQ multiplex PCR. This table has roughly 22,000 clones, around nine tenths appearing once. The source was blood, collected from a patient treated with checkpoint blockade. The receptors stem from a human donor with melanoma.

The rearrangement links TRBV7-2 to TRBJ1-6; 8 bases match TRBD1. The CDR3 has 13 residues. Germline trimming cut 4 bases from V and 9 bases from J; bases unmatched to any gene: 2. CDR1 SGHTA and CDR2 FQGNSA come from the germline V gene. The CDR3, as DNA: TGTGCCAGCAGCTCACAGGGGGGTTCACCCCTCCACTTT. Protein sequence: CASSSQGGSPLHF.

J is TRBJ1-1 and V is TRBV5-1; unclear D gene. The CDR3 runs to 15 residues. Per germline, CDR1 SGHRS and CDR2 YFSETQ. V dropped 7 bases and J dropped 7 bases, with 23 bases sitting between them. The CDR3 is CASYEDTVGGREAFF. DNA for the CDR3: TGCGCCAGCTATGAAGACACCGTTGGCGGGCGTGAAGCTTTCTTT.

J is TRBJ2-1 and V is TRBV25-1; the D is unclear. Germline CDR1 MGHDK, CDR2 SYGVNS. This CDR3 contains 12 residues. Between the trimmed V and J ends, which lost 3 bases and 6 bases, there was a span of 6 bases. The CDR3 DNA reads as TGTGCCAGCAGTGACCGAAGCAATGAGCAGTTCTTC. It specifies CASSDRSNEQFF. Based on the CDR3 plus reference TRBV25-1 and TRBJ2-1, the full variable domain is EADIYQTPRYLVIGTGKKITLECSQTMGHDKMYWYQQDPGMELHLIHYSYGVNSTEKGDLSSESTVSRIRTEHFPLTLESARPSHTSQYLCASSDRSNEQFFGPGTRLTVL.

Turning to this clone: Sequence at one end of the junction differs from germline and may be a read error. The chain has TRBV7-7 and TRBJ2-2; D is perhaps TRBD2 (5 bases). Germline loops: CDR1 SSHAT, CDR2 FNYEAQ (reference sequence). This CDR3 has 14 residues. CDR3 nucleotide sequence: TGTGCTAGCAGCCCCATAAGTCGGGGCGGGGAGCTGTTTTTT. This gives the protein CASSPISRGGELFF. Full variable domain (rest looked up from reference TRBV7-7 and TRBJ2-2): GAGVSQSPRYKVTKRGQDVTLRCDPISSHATLYWYQQALGQGPEFLTYFNYEAQPDKSGLPSDRFSAERPEGSISTLTIQRTEQRDSAMYRCASSPISRGGELFFGEGSRLTVL.

V and J are TRBV6-4 and TRBJ2-5; 8 nucleotides align to TRBD2. Germline V CDR1 and CDR2: MRHNA, SNTAGT. V shed 6 bases, J shed 3 bases, and the junction held 6 bases outside the gene matches. CDR3 length equals 14 residues. The chain's CDR3 is CASRLAENKETQYF. CDR3 coding DNA: TGTGCCAGCAGACTAGCGGAAAACAAAGAGACCCAGTACTTC.

This chain uses TRBV4-1 with TRBJ2-1; TRBD2 matches 12 bases. CDR1 and CDR2 (germline): MGHRA, YSYEKL. V lost 1 base, J lost 9 bases, and 10 bases stayed unmatched. This CDR3 has 17 amino acids. The CDR3 loop reads CASSQGGTSGPHREQFF. The CDR3 nucleotides are TGCGCCAGCAGCCAAGGGGGGACTAGCGGGCCCCACCGTGAGCAGTTCTTC.

Sample share makes this clone medium-sized (0.01 to 0.1%). The V gene is TRBV29-1, the J gene TRBJ2-7, with D perhaps TRBD2 (5 bases). Trimming shortened V by 8 bases and J by 3 bases, and 14 bases separated the two germline ends. Germline assignment: CDR1 SQVTM and CDR2 ANQGSEA. The CDR3 runs 12 residues. The CDR3 nucleotides read TGCAGCAGGAACCCGGGGTTCTACGAGCAGTACTTC. It yields the protein CSRNPGFYEQYF.

The chain recombines TRBV19 with TRBJ1-2; D gene uncertain. V was clipped by 5 bases and J by 3 bases, with 1 base between them. CDR1 and CDR2 from the germline V gene are LNHDA and SQIVND (reference sequence). The CDR3 covers 10 residues. CDR3 loop: CASSDYGYTF. CDR3 bases: TGTGCCAGTAGTGACTATGGCTACACCTTC.

This sequence joins TRBV2 and TRBJ1-6; unclear D gene. Germline V gene data show CDR1 as SNHLY and CDR2 as FYNNEI. V lost 4 bases to trimming and J lost 11 bases, with 6 bases between them. This CDR3 has 11 residues. The CDR3, as DNA: TGTGCCAGCAGTGCCTGGGCACCCCTCCACTTT. Protein product: CASSAWAPLHF. Complete variable domain (other parts from reference TRBV2 and TRBJ1-6): EPEVTQTPSHQVTQMGQEVILRCVPISNHLYFYWYRQILGQKVEFLVSFYNNEISEKSEIFDDQFSVERPDGSNFTLKIRSTKLEDSAMYFCASSAWAPLHFGNGTRLTVT.

The chain employs TRBV6-1 and TRBJ2-7; D is unclear. Germline V lookup: CDR1 MNHNS, CDR2 SASEGT. Trimming cost V 4 bases and J 3 bases, with 7 bases left between them. The CDR3 totals 12 residues. The CDR3 DNA follows: TGTGCCAGCAGTGCCAGGTTCTACGAGCAGTACTTC. Protein product: CASSARFYEQYF.